These T cell receptor beta chains were read from a single sample in a study of human T cells and chemical hapten exposure. A single record per CDR3 protein comes from TCRdb applying MiXCR to the RACE reads. The sample has around 57,000 distinct CDR3 sequences, approximately 11% seen once. This material consisted of whole blood, taken in connection with sensitization to the hapten diphenylcyclopropenone (DPC). Every receptor here comes from a woman in her thirties or forties with alopecia areata. Some clones in this sample may be carry-over from other donors' samples. Each CDR3 is given with its conserved first and last residue. Each record gives: D gene, J gene, V gene, clone size, CDR3 DNA, CDR3 protein. D genes are given only for firm matches. Expanded clones get a size class; other rows say once, few or many, or leave the size out.

>.|TRBJ2-1|TRBV24-1|many
TGTGCCACCAGTGACCAAGGAACGGGGGTCGATGAGCAGTTCTTC
CATSDQGTGVDEQFF
>.|TRBJ2-1|TRBV10-3|many
TGTGCCACGGGGCTAGGAGGGGGTGAGCAGTTCTTC
CATGLGGGEQFF
>.|TRBJ1-6|TRBV5-1|few
TGCGCCAGCAGCTTGGATAGCCAGAATAAAAATTCACCCCTCCACTTT
CASSLDSQNKNSPLHF
>TRBD1|TRBJ1-2|TRBV6-6|few
TGTGCCAGCAGGATAGAGGACAGGGACGGCTACACCTTC
CASRIEDRDGYTF
>.|TRBJ2-6|TRBV5-1|many
TGCGCCAGCAGCTTGGGCCGGACCTCTGGGGCCAACGTCCTGACTTTC
CASSLGRTSGANVLTF
>TRBD2|TRBJ2-1|TRBV9|few
TGTGCCAGCAGCGGGAGACTAGCGGAGCTCTACAATGAGCAGTTCTTC
CASSGRLAELYNEQFF
>.|TRBJ1-2|TRBV28|few
TGTGCCAGCAGTTTTAGTTTTGGACGGTATGGCTACACCTTC
CASSFSFGRYGYTF
>.|TRBJ2-3|TRBV20-1|many
TGCAGTGCTAATGCCAGGGCGGGCACAGATACGCAGTATTTT
CSANARAGTDTQYF
>TRBD1|TRBJ1-5|TRBV10-3|many
TGTGCCATCAGCAGGACAGGCCCCCGGGAGGAGCCCCAGCATTTT
CAISRTGPREEPQHF
>.|TRBJ1-3|TRBV28|.
TGTGCCAGCAGTACCCCAGGGACTGGAAACACCATATATTTT
CASSTPGTGNTIYF
>.|TRBJ1-4|TRBV6-6|.
TGTGCCAGCACCCTTACAGGTTCCGAGGAAAAACTGTTTTTT
CASTLTGSEEKLFF
>TRBD2|TRBJ2-7|TRBV11-3|.
TGTGCCAGCAGCTCGGGACTAGCGGGAGGTATCCACGAGCAGTACTTC
CASSSGLAGGIHEQYF